This TCR beta chain emerged from a study of shared clonotypes between healthy human individuals (dated by TCRdb to the early 2020s). In the study overall: A couple of women and a few men aged 18 to 49 years were included in the cohort. For each donor, CD4 naive and CD4 memory were each run on three plates, CD8 naive on two plates, and CD8 memory on one plate. To estimate repertoire size and how much clonotype sharing occurs between individuals, the study deeply sequenced the blood TCR repertoires of several healthy adults. Different laboratories and diverse techniques were used to prepare libraries and sequence TCR repertoires, to increase sequencing depth and limit assay-specific biases. Per donor, leukapheresis produced somewhere between about 0.85 and 10 billion PBMCs. What the study reported, not specific to this receptor: Rarefaction of sorted-subset datasets indicated incomplete sequencing despite the large sequencing depth. Across a handful of donors, around 5% of naive CD4, around 3.3% of naive CD8, about 2.3% of memory CD4, and 0.4% of memory CD8 clonotypes were shared. Sampling was restricted to blood, and TCR repertoires in tissue are likely to differ from TCR repertoires in blood. Clonotypes shared by all four sorted-subset donors showed higher generation probabilities than non-shared clonotypes. Naive subsets generally had larger estimated clonotype richness than memory subsets. Pairwise subsampling led to the expectation that sequencing depth would affect the degree of clonotype sharing among donors. Because the study included a small number of donors, the genetic and exposure-history diversity represented was limited.

Using the deep immunoSEQ assay, TCR CDR3 regions were amplified from genomic DNA by multiplex PCR. Extracted genomic DNA from each cell subset was distributed evenly across all wells of several immunoSEQ 96-well plates, and each plate was treated as a replicate. For sorted subsets, each replicate PCR was loaded with about 0.2 ug genomic DNA, equivalent to some 27,000 T cell genomes. Purified libraries were measured with a Qubit 3.0 fluorometer, size-checked on a Bioanalyzer 2100, and measured again with the KAPA Library Quantification kit. Every immunoSEQ 96-well plate was sequenced on a dedicated single-read 150-cycle Illumina NextSeq 550 flow cell. Concerning the study's data processing: Because the immunoSEQ output held only junctional sequences and lacked quality scores, the filtering could not match the filtering applied to full-length reads. To assign V/J genes and CDR3, sequences were annotated using PyIR, a Python wrapper for IgBLAST v1.9, with IMGT germline references. Reads with weak V/J assignments (E-value above 1e-6), missing CDR3, stop codons, out-of-frame junctions, or ambiguous translated residues were removed. V3J clonotypes were defined as sequences sharing an identical inferred V gene, J gene, and CDR3 amino acid sequence. To compute the percentage overlap between repertoires, the number of shared unique clonotypes was divided by the size of the smaller repertoire. Repertoire richness was assessed with RTK rarefaction, the Chao1 estimator, and Recon v2.1 estimates of unobserved clonotypes. Generation probabilities for all TCRbeta clonotypes obtained by the gDNA method from a handful of donors were computed using OLGA. TCRdb took this table from immuneACCESS and kept in-frame rearrangements with V and J called. Such tables lack part of the clones; where checked against another copy, unresolved V genes explain under half of the gap, and the rest is unexplained. V, J and clone size reflect that table, while D and trimming were determined from the DNA. This sample is represented by a few million clones; 85% to 95% of them were singletons. 0.37% of the sample is in the top ten clones.

Between the V and J ends, shortened by 6 bases and 3 bases respectively, the junction contains 15 bases. Reading the germline V gene gives CDR1 MDHEN and CDR2 SYDVKM. Inclusive of the bounding cysteine and phenylalanine, the CDR3 is 15 residues long. Only the CDR3 region is kept as DNA, spanning 45 bases read in frame from base 1. Concerning this clone itself: The antigen it recognizes is unknown. No much larger clone is present one base from it, and per-base qualities are unavailable.

The donors were healthy, HIV-negative adults who had no recently reported acute infections or vaccinations. Every donor was a Caucasian adult living in Nashville, Tennessee, USA. CD4+ T cells were enriched through magnetic negative selection, after which naive cells were positively selected on CD45RA and the remaining negative fraction served as the memory subset. Blood was obtained by leukapheresis, after which PBMCs were separated by Ficoll-Histopaque density gradient centrifugation and cryopreserved in liquid nitrogen vapor phase. Analytical flow cytometry was used to check the purity and quantity of each magnetically sorted T cell population. Genomic DNA was isolated from every sorted fraction and measured by UV absorbance on a Nanodrop 2000c.

The TCR was taken from a man between 18 and 29 years old in good health. Some clones in this sample may be carry-over from other donors' samples. The sample consisted of naive CD4+ T cells from PBMCs. The cell subset or site label, read with the paper, signifies: CD45RA+ positively selected. The chain employs TRBV28 and TRBJ2-1; a tentative D match to TRBD2 spans 6 bases. Read as DNA, the sequence is TGTGCCAGCAGGCGCCCTGGCGGGGACTACAATGAGCAGTTCTTC. This translates into CASRRPGGDYNEQFF.